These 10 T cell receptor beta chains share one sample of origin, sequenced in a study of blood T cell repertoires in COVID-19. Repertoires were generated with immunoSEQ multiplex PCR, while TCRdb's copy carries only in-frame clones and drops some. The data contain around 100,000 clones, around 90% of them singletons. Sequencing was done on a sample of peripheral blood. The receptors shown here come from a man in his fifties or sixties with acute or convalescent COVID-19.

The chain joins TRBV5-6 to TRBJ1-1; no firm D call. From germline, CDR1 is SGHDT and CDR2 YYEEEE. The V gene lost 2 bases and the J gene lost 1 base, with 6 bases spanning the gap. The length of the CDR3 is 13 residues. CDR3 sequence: CASSFEKNTEAFF. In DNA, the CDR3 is TGTGCCAGCAGCTTCGAGAAGAACACTGAAGCTTTCTTT. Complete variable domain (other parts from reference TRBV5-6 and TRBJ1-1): DAGVTQSPTHLIKTRGQQVTLRCSPKSGHDTVSWYQQALGQGPQFIFQYYEEEERQRGNFPDRFSGHQFPNYSSELNVNALLLGDSALYLCASSFEKNTEAFFGQGTRLTVV.

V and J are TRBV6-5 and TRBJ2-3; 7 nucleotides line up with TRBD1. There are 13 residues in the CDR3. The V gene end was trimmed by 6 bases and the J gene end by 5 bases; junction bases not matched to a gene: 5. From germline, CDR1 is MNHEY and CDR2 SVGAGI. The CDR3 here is CASSRDRKDTQYF. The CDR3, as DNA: TGTGCCAGCAGCCGGGACAGAAAAGATACGCAGTATTTT.

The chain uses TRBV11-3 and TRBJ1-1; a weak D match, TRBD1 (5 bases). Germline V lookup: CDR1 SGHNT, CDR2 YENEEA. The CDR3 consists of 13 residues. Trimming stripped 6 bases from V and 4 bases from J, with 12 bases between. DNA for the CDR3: TGTGCCAGCAGTCCCGACAGAGGCACTGAAGCTTTCTTT. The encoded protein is CASSPDRGTEAFF.

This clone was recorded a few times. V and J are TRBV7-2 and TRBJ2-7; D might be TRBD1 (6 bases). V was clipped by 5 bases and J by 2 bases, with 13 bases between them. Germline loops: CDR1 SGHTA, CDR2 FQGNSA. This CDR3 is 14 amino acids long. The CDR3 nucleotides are TGTGCCAGCAGCCTCCGGGACAATGCCTACGAGCAGTACTTC. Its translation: CASSLRDNAYEQYF.

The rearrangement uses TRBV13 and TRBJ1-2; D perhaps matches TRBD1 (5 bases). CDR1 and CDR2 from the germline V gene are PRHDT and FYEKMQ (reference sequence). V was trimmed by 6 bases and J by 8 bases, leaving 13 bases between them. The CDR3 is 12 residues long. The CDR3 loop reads CASSSAGGGYTF. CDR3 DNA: TGTGCCAGCAGTTCAGCGGGGGGAGGCTACACCTTC. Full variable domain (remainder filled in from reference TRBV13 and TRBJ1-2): AAGVIQSPRHLIKEKRETATLKCYPIPRHDTVYWYQQGPGQDPQFLISFYEKMQSDKGSIPDRFSAQQFSDYHSELNMSSLELGDSALYFCASSSAGGGYTFGSGTRLTVV.

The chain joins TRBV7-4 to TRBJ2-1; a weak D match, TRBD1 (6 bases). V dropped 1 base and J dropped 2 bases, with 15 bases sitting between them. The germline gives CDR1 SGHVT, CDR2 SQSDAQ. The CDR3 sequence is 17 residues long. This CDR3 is CASSLDRDSKAYNEQFF. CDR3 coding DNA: TGTGCCAGCAGCTTAGACAGGGATTCTAAGGCCTACAATGAGCAGTTCTTC.

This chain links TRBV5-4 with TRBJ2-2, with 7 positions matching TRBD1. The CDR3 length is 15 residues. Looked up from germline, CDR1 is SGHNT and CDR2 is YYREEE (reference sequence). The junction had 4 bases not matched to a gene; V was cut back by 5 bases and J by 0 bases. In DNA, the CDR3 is TGTGCCAGCAGTGTTGGGACAGCGAACACCGGGGAGCTGTTTTTT. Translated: CASSVGTANTGELFF.

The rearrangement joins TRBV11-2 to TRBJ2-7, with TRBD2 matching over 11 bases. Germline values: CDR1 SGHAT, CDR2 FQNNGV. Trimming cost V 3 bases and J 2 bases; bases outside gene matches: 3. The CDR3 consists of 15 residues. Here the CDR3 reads CASSFKLAGAYEQYF. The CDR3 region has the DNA TGTGCCAGCAGCTTCAAACTAGCGGGGGCCTACGAGCAGTACTTC.

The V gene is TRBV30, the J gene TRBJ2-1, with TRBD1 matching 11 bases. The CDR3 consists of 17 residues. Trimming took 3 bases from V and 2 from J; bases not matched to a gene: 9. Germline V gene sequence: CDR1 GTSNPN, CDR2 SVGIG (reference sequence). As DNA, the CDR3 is TGTGCCTGGAGGGGACAGGGGGGCTTACAAGCCTACAATGAGCAGTTCTTC. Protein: CAWRGQGGLQAYNEQFF.

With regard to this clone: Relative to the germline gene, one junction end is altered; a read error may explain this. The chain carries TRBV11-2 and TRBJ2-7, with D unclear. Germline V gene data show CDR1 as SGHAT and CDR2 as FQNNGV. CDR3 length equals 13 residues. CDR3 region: CASSLFSGTGFIF. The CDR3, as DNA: TGTGCCAGCAGCTTATTTTCAGGAACCGGTTTTATCTTC.